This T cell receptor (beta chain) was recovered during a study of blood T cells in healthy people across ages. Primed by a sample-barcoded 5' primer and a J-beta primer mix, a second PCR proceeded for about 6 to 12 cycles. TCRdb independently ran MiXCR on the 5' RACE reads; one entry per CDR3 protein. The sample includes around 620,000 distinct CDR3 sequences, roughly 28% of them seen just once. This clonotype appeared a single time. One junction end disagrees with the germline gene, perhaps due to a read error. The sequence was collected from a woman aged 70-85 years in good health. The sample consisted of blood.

The DNA of the CDR3 is TGCAGCGTTGAAGATGAGGGGGTTTCGAGCTCCTACGGGCAGTACTTC. This translates into CSVEDEGVSSSYGQYF. The rearrangement links TRBV29-1 to TRBJ2-7; weak D call: TRBD1 (6 bases). This CDR3 comprises 16 residues. Germline CDR1 is SQVTM and CDR2 is ANQGSEA.